Listed here are 21 T cell receptor beta chains from one sample, sequenced in a study of CD8 T cells in ankylosing spondylitis. Findings and caveats of the study: Apparently characteristic of ankylosing spondylitis blood was a TCR beta motif (about eight highly homologous variants).

In TCRdb, the 5' RACE reads were re-called with MiXCR into one record per CDR3 protein. The sample yields roughly 350,000 distinct CDR3 sequences, 6.5% to 10% seen once. Their recognized antigens are unknown. Sequenced material: blood, either unsorted or a sorted T cell fraction (not recorded which). These receptors were collected from a male donor with ankylosing spondylitis.

This clonotype was detected a few times. This chain connects TRBV6-1 to TRBJ2-3; D might be TRBD1 (6 bases). The CDR3 runs to 17 residues. Trimming removed 5 bases at V and 5 bases at J, with 23 bases between. Looked up from germline, CDR1 is MNHNS and CDR2 is SASEGT. As DNA, the CDR3 is TGTGCCAGCAGTCAAGGAAGGGGGTACGACACAGGAGATACGCAGTATTTT. This encodes CASSQGRGYDTGDTQYF.

This clonotype was seen only a few times. The genes are TRBV18 and TRBJ2-6; 8 nucleotides align to TRBD1. CDR3 length equals 17 residues. V lost 2 bases and J lost 0; bases outside the gene matches: 3. Germline V gene sequence: CDR1 KGHSH, CDR2 LQKENI. CDR3 nucleotides: TGTGCCAGCTCACCAGGACAGGGACGCTCTGGGGCCAACGTCCTGACTTTC. Encoded protein: CASSPGQGRSGANVLTF.

This clonotype was seen only a few times. The J gene is TRBJ2-7, the V gene TRBV5-6; the D gene could be TRBD1 or TRBD2 (5 bases each). The CDR3 is 13 amino acids. Trimming stripped 6 bases from V and 4 bases from J, with 14 bases between. CDR1 and CDR2 (germline): SGHDT, YYEEEE. CDR3 sequence reads: CASTIPGAYEQYF. The CDR3 DNA sequence: TGTGCCAGCACCATCCCCGGGGCATACGAGCAGTACTTC.

V is TRBV7-9 and J is TRBJ1-4, with D unclear. CDR3 length: 15 residues. Between the trimmed V and J ends, which lost 8 bases and 3 bases, there was a span of 16 bases. Germline CDR1 reads SEHNR; CDR2 reads FQNEAQ (reference sequence). The CDR3 reads CASRRGSFANEKLFF. For the CDR3, the DNA is TGTGCCAGCCGAAGAGGCTCATTCGCTAATGAAAAACTGTTTTTT.

This clonotype came up a few times. The chain joins TRBV15 to TRBJ2-1; 8 bases match TRBD2. V shed 5 bases, J shed 2 bases, and the junction held 8 bases outside the gene matches. Germline V lookup: CDR1 LNHNV, CDR2 YYDKDF (reference sequence). The CDR3 is 16 amino acids. In DNA form, the CDR3 reads TGTGCCACCAGCCGCCGGACTAGCCCCACCTACAATGAGCAGTTCTTC. It codes for CATSRRTSPTYNEQFF.

This clonotype was recorded many times. The chain uses TRBV5-1 and TRBJ1-1, with D perhaps TRBD1 (6 bases). This CDR3 is 15 amino acids long. Germline CDR1 is SGHRS and CDR2 is YFSETQ. V gave up 3 bases and J gave up 1 base, with 13 bases separating them. The CDR3 region is CASSSGGGENTEAFF. The CDR3, as DNA: TGCGCCAGCAGCTCGGGAGGGGGGGAGAACACTGAAGCTTTCTTT.

This clonotype was observed a handful of times. This chain connects TRBV6-1 to TRBJ2-1; 9 bases fit TRBD1. The ends lost 5 bases at V and 7 bases at J; junction bases unmatched: 6. Germline V gene lookup returns CDR1 MNHNS and CDR2 SASEGT. CDR3 size: 14 residues. The CDR3 bases are TGTGCCAGCAGTCGGACAGGGGCTCGGAATGAGCAGTTCTTC. Its translation is CASSRTGARNEQFF.

This clonotype was recorded a few times. V and J are TRBV5-1 and TRBJ2-5; 11 nucleotides match TRBD1. J lost 1 base, V lost 3 bases, and 2 bases had no gene match. The germline CDR1 and CDR2 sequences are SGHRS and YFSETQ. This CDR3 contains 15 residues. CDR3 in amino acids: CASSWGTGGQETQYF. CDR3 DNA: TGCGCCAGCAGCTGGGGGACAGGGGGCCAAGAGACCCAGTACTTC.

The chain carries TRBV3-1 and TRBJ1-2; the match to TRBD1 covers 11 bases. The germline V gene encodes CDR1 LGHDT and CDR2 YNNKEL (reference sequence). This CDR3 contains 15 residues. J gave up 6 bases and V 4 bases, and 7 bases lay outside the gene matches. The CDR3 reads CASSPWTGGGDGYTF. CDR3 coding DNA: TGTGCCAGCAGCCCTTGGACAGGGGGCGGTGATGGCTACACCTTC.

This clonotype was observed a few times. The rearrangement uses TRBV11-2 and TRBJ2-2; D perhaps matches TRBD2 (5 bases). Trimming pared 5 bases from V and 1 base from J, leaving 11 bases between. There are 15 residues in the CDR3. The germline V gene encodes CDR1 SGHAT and CDR2 FQNNGV. The CDR3, as DNA: TGTGCCAGCAGCCGCTATCGGGAGAACACCGGGGAGCTGTTTTTT. Its protein product is CASSRYRENTGELFF.

CDR3 DNA: TGCAGTGCCCGCGGGACTAGCGGGAACTACAATGAGCAGTTCTTC. It codes for CSARGTSGNYNEQFF. The genes are TRBV20-1 and TRBJ2-1, with 13 bases lining up with TRBD2. J was trimmed by 3 bases and V by 6 bases; bases with no gene match: 5. Germline CDR1 and CDR2: DFQATT and SNEGSKA (reference sequence). The CDR3 consists of 15 residues.

V usage is TRBV7-8 and J usage is TRBJ2-5; no firm D call. V lost 5 bases, J lost 1 base, and 14 bases lay in between. The germline V gene encodes CDR1 SGHVS and CDR2 FQNEAQ. The CDR3 runs to 15 residues. CDR3 nucleotide sequence: TGTGCCAGCAGCACGCGGCAGTACAGCCAAGAGACCCAGTACTTC. It is translated as CASSTRQYSQETQYF.

This clonotype was counted ten times or more. The rearrangement joins TRBV25-1 to TRBJ2-6; D gene uncertain. This CDR3 region has 13 residues. Germline V gives CDR1 MGHDK, CDR2 SYGVNS. V lost 5 bases and J lost 0, with 2 bases in between. The DNA of the CDR3 is TGTGCCAGCAGTAACTCTGGGGCCAACGTCCTGACTTTC. It codes for CASSNSGANVLTF.

On this clonotype itself: One end of the junction is discordant with germline, which a read error may explain. The rearrangement links TRBV7-9 to TRBJ2-1, with 7 bases fitting TRBD1. The CDR3 length is 12 residues. CDR1 is SEHNR, CDR2 FQNEAQ, per germline (reference sequence). The chain's CDR3 is CASSLGDSFPPF. As DNA, the CDR3 is TGTGCCAGCAGCTTAGGGGACAGTTTCCCACCTTTC.

This clonotype was counted between two and nine times. V usage is TRBV6-1 and J usage is TRBJ1-1; D unresolved. The germline CDR1 and CDR2 sequences are MNHNS and SASEGT. V lost 5 bases to trimming and J lost 4 bases, with 17 bases between them. The CDR3 loop spans 15 amino acids. The CDR3 loop is CASSPREGRTTEAFF. In DNA form, the CDR3 reads TGTGCCAGCAGTCCCCGGGAGGGTCGGACCACTGAAGCTTTCTTT.

This chain uses TRBV7-8 with TRBJ1-3; the D gene is possibly TRBD1 (6 bases). This CDR3 has 17 residues. CDR1 SGHVS and CDR2 FQNEAQ come from the germline V gene. Trimming shortened V by 6 bases and J by 1 base, and 19 bases separated the two germline ends. CDR3 in amino acids: CASSRPRGEASGNTIYF. CDR3 sequence (DNA): TGTGCCAGCAGTCGCCCCAGGGGAGAGGCTTCTGGAAACACCATATATTTT.

The chain employs TRBV5-4 and TRBJ2-1; 8 bases align to TRBD2. The J segment lost 4 bases and the V segment lost 4 bases, leaving 7 bases of the junction unmatched. The germline gives CDR1 SGHNT, CDR2 YYREEE (reference sequence). CDR3 size: 15 residues. The CDR3, as DNA: TGTGCCAGCAGCCGGCCGGGACTAGGGTACAATGAGCAGTTCTTC. Encoded protein: CASSRPGLGYNEQFF.

This clonotype appeared many times. The chain joins TRBV5-1 to TRBJ2-1; D remains ambiguous. V was clipped by 8 bases and J by 0 bases, with 12 bases between them. There are 14 residues in the CDR3. Germline V lookup: CDR1 SGHRS, CDR2 YFSETQ. CDR3 in amino acids: CASRGSSSYNEQFF. The DNA of the CDR3 is TGCGCCAGTCGCGGCTCGAGCTCCTACAATGAGCAGTTCTTC.

In this sample, this clonotype turned up many times. The rearrangement uses TRBV12-3 or TRBV12-4 and TRBJ1-5; 7 bases map to TRBD1. J gave up 3 bases and V 6 bases, and 11 bases lay outside the gene matches. This CDR3 spans 16 amino acids. DNA of the CDR3: TGTGCCAGCAGACGCCACGCAGGGGGTGACAATCAGCCCCAGCATTTT. Translated: CASRRHAGGDNQPQHF.

The chain recombines TRBV10-3 with TRBJ1-1; 7 nucleotides line up with TRBD1. The CDR3 has 13 amino acids. Trimming cost V 10 bases and J 2 bases; bases outside gene matches: 7. Per the germline V gene, CDR1 is ENHRY and CDR2 is SYGVKD. This CDR3 reads CASEDRTNTEAFF. The CDR3 DNA reads TGTGCCAGCGAGGACAGGACAAACACTGAAGCTTTCTTT.

This clonotype appeared a few times. The chain couples TRBV2 to TRBJ2-1; D may be TRBD1 (6 bases). Looked up from germline, CDR1 is SNHLY and CDR2 is FYNNEI. The CDR3 consists of 14 residues. V lost 4 bases and J lost 10, with 17 bases in between. The CDR3 is CASSGQVLQGEQFF. CDR3 sequence (DNA): TGTGCCAGCAGTGGACAGGTTTTACAAGGGGAGCAGTTCTTC.